This T cell receptor (beta chain) was profiled in a study of cytomegalovirus exposure and HLA in healthy donors. As to this clone: What it binds is not known.

Germline V gene sequence: CDR1 MNHEY, CDR2 SMNVEV (reference sequence). V shed 6 bases and J 1 base; nucleotides not matched to a gene: 8. This CDR3 has 18 residues. The PCR had 60 Vbeta and 13 Jbeta primers. This table comes from immunoSEQ multiplex PCR, and its TCRdb copy is limited to in-frame clones, with some not included. The sample contains approximately 76,000 clones, around 72% of which appear only once. General study findings and limits: In presence/absence analyses, roughly uniform sequencing depth across donors was assumed. CMV serostatus alone was available as immune exposure information. Investigators reported 150 to 200 TCR beta chains as tied to cytomegalovirus.

The source material was PBMCs. The TCR originated in a woman aged 35 to 49 in good health and CMV-seropositive. The chain is built from TRBV27 and TRBJ2-3; 15 positions match TRBD2. CDR3 sequence: CASRYVGLAGGRTDTQYF. DNA of the CDR3: TGTGCCAGCAGATATGTGGGACTAGCGGGAGGCCGCACAGATACGCAGTATTTT.